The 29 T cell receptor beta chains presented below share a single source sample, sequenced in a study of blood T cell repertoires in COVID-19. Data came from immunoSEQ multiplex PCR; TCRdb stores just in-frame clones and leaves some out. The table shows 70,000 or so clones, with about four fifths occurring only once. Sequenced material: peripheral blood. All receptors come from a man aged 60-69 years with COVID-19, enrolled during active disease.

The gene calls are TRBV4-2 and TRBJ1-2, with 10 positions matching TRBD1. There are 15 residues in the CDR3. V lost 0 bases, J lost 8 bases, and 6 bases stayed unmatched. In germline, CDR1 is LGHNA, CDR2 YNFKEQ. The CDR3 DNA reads TGTGCCAGCAGCCAAGAGATGGGACAGGGGAGAGGCTACACCTTC. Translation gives CASSQEMGQGRGYTF.

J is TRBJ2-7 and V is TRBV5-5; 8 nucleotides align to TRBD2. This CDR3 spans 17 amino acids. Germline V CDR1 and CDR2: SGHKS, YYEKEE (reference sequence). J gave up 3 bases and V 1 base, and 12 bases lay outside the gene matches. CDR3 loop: CASSLFSSGTTGYEQYF. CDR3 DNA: TGTGCCAGCAGCTTGTTTAGTAGCGGGACAACCGGCTACGAGCAGTACTTC.

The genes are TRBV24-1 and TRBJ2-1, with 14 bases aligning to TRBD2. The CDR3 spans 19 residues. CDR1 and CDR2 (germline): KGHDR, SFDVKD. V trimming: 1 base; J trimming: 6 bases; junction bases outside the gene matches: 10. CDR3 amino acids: CATSDLRTSGRKGGNEQFF. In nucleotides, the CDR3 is TGTGCCACCAGTGATTTACGGACTAGCGGGAGGAAAGGTGGCAATGAGCAGTTCTTC.

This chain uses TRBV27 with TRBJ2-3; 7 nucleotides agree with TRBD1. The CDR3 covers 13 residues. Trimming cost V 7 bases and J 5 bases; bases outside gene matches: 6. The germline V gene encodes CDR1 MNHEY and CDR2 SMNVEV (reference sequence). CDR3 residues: CASKRQGRDTQYF. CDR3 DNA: TGTGCCAGCAAGAGACAGGGACGAGATACGCAGTATTTT.

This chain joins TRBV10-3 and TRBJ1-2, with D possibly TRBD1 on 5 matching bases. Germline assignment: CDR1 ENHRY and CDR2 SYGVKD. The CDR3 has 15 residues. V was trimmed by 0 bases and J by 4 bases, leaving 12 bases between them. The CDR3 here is CAISESTARIYGYTF. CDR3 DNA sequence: TGTGCCATCAGTGAGTCGACAGCCCGGATCTATGGCTACACCTTC.

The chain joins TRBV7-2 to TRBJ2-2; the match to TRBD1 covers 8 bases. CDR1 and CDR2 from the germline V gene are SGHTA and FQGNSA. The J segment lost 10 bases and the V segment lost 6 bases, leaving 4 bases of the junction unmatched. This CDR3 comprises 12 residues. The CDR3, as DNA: TGTGCCAGCAGAACAGGGGGAGTGGAGCTGTTTTTT. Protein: CASRTGGVELFF. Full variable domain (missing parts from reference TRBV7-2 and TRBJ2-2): GAGVSQSPSNKVTEKGKDVELRCDPISGHTALYWYRQSLGQGLEFLIYFQGNSAPDKSGLPSDRFSAERTGGSVSTLTIQRTQQEDSAVYLCASRTGGVELFFGEGSRLTVL.

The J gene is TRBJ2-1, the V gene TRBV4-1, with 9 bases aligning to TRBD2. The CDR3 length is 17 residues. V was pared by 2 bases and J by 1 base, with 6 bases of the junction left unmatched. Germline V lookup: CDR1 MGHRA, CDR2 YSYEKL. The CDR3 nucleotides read TGCGCCAGCAGCCAACGACTAGCGGAGAGATCCTACAATGAGCAGTTCTTC. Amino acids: CASSQRLAERSYNEQFF.

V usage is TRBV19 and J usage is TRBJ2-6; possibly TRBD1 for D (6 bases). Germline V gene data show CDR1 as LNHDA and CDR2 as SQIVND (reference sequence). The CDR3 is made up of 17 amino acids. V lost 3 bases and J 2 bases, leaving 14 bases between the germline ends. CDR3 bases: TGTGCCAGTAGTATGGGCAGGGGATCCGCTGGGGCCAACGTCCTGACTTTC. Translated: CASSMGRGSAGANVLTF.

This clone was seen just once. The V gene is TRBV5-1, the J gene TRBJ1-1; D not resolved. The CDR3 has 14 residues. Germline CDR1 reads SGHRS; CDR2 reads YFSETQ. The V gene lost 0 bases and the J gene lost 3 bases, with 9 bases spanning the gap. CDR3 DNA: TGCGCCAGCAGCTTGGGACACTTGGACACTGAAGCTTTCTTT. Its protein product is CASSLGHLDTEAFF.

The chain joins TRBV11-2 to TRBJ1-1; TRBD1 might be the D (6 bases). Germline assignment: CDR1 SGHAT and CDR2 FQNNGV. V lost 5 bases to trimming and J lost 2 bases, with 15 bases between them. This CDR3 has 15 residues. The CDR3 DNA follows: TGTGCCAGCAGCCCCCAGGGACAACCAAACACTGAAGCTTTCTTT. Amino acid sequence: CASSPQGQPNTEAFF.

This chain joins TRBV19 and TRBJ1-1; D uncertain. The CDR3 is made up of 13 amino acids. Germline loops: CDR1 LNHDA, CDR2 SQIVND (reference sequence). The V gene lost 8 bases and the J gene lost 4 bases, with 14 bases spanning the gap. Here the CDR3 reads CASSTGRVTEAFF. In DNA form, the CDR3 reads TGTGCCAGTTCGACGGGGAGGGTCACTGAAGCTTTCTTT.

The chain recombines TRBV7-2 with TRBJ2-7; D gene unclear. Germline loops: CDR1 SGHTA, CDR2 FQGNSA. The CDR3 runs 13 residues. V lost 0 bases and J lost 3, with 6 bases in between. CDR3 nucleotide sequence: TGTGCCAGCAGCTTAGCGCGTAGCTACGAGCAGTACTTC. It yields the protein CASSLARSYEQYF.

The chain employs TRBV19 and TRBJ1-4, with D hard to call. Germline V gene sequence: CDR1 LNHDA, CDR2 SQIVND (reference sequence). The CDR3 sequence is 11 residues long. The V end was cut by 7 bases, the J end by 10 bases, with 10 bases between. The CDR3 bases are TGTGCCAGTATGAGGGTCGGAAAACTGTTTTTT. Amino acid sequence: CASMRVGKLFF.

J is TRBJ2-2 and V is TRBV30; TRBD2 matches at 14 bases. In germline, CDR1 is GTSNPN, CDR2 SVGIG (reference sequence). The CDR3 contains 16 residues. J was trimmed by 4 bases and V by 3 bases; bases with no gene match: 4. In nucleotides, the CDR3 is TGTGCCTGGAGGGGGACTAGCGGGGGAATCACCGGGGAGCTGTTTTTT. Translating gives CAWRGTSGGITGELFF.

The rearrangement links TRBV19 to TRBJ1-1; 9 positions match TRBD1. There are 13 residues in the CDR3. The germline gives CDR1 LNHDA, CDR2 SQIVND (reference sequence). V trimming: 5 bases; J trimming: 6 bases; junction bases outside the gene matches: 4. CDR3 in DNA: TGTGCCAGTAGTGGACAGGGGACCTCTGAAGCTTTCTTT. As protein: CASSGQGTSEAFF.

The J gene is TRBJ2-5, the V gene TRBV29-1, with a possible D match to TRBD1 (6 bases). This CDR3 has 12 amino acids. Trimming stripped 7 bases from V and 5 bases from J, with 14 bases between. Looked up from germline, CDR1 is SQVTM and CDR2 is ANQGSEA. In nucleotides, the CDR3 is TGCAGCGCCCGAGGGGGATGGGAGACCCAGTACTTC. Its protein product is CSARGGWETQYF.

Written as DNA, the CDR3 is TGTGCCAGCAGCGGGGACTCCCTCAAAGCTTTCTTT. Amino acids: CASSGDSLKAFF. The J gene is TRBJ1-1, the V gene TRBV6-5, with a possible D match to TRBD1 (5 bases). This CDR3 comprises 12 residues. V was clipped by 6 bases and J by 9 bases, with 14 bases between them. Germline CDR1 is MNHEY and CDR2 is SVGAGI.

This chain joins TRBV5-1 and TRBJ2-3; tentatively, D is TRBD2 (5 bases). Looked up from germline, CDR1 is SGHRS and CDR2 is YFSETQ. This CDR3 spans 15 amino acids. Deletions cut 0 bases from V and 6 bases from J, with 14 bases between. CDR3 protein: CASSLDAGRLDTQYF. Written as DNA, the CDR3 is TGCGCCAGCAGCTTGGATGCGGGCCGGCTGGATACGCAGTATTTT. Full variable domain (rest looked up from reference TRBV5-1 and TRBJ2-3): KAGVTQTPRYLIKTRGQQVTLSCSPISGHRSVSWYQQTPGQGLQFLFEYFSETQRNKGNFPGRFSGRQFSNSRSEMNVSTLELGDSALYLCASSLDAGRLDTQYFGPGTRLTVL.

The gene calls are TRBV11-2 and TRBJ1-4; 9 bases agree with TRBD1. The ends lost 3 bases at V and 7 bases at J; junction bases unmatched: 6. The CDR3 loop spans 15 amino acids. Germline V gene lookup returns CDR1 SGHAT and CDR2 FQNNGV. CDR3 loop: CASSFATGGSEKLFF. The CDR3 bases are TGTGCCAGCAGCTTCGCGACAGGGGGTAGTGAAAAACTGTTTTTT.

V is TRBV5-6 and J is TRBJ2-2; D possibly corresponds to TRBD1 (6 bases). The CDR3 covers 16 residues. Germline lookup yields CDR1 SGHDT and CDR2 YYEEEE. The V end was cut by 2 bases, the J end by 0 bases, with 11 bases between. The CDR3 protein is CASSLPRGTNTGELFF. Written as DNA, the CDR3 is TGTGCCAGCAGCTTACCCAGGGGCACGAACACCGGGGAGCTGTTTTTT.

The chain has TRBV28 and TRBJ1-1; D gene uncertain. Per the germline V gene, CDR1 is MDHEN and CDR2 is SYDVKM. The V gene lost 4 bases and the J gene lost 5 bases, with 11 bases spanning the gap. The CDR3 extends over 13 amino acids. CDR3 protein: CASSSGSGTEAFF. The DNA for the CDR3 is TGTGCCAGCAGTTCCGGGTCGGGGACTGAAGCTTTCTTT.

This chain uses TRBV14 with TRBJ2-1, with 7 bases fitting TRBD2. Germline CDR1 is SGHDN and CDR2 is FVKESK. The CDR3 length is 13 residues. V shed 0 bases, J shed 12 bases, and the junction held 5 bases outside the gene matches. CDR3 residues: CASSQETSLGQFF. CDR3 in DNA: TGTGCCAGCAGCCAAGAGACTAGCTTGGGGCAGTTCTTC.

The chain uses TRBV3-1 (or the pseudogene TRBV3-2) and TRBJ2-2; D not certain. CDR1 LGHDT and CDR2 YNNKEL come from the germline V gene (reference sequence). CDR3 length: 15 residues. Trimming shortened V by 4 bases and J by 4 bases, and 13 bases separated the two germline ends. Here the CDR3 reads CASSLGPVGTGELFF. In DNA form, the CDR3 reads TGTGCCAGCAGCCTGGGCCCGGTAGGCACCGGGGAGCTGTTTTTT.

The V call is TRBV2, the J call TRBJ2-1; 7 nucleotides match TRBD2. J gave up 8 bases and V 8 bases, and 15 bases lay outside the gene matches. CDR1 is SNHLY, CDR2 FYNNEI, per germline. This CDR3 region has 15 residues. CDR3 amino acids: CASHEGTTFFDEQFF. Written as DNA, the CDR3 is TGTGCCAGCCATGAAGGGACTACCTTCTTTGATGAGCAGTTCTTC.

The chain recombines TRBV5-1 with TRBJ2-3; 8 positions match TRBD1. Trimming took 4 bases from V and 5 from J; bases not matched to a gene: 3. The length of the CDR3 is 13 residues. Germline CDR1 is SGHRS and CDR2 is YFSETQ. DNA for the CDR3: TGCGCCAGCAGCATGGACAGGGTAGATACGCAGTATTTT. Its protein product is CASSMDRVDTQYF.

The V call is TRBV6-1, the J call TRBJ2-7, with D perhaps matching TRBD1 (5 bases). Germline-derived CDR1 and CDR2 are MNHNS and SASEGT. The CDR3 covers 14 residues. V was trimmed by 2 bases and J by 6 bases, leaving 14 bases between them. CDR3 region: CASSEPTGPAEQYF. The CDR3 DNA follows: TGTGCCAGCAGTGAACCCACAGGCCCCGCCGAGCAGTACTTC.

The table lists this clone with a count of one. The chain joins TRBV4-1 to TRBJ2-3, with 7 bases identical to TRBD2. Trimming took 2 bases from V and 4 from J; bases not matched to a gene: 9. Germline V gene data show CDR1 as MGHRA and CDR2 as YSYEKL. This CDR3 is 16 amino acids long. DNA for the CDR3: TGCGCCAGCAGCCAATTGGGGAGGGAGGGCGCAGATACGCAGTATTTT. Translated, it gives CASSQLGREGADTQYF.

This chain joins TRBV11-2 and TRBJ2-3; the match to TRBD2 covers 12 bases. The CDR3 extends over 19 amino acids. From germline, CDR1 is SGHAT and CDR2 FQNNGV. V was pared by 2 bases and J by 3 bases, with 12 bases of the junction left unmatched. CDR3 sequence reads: CASSLLIASGRAGTDTQYF. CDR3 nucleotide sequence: TGTGCCAGCAGCTTATTGATCGCTAGCGGGAGGGCCGGGACAGATACGCAGTATTTT.

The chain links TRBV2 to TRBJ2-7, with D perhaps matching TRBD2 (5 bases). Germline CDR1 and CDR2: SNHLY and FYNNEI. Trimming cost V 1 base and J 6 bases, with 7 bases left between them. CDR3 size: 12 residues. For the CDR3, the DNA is TGTGCCAGCAGTGAAGGAGGGTTCGAGCAGTACTTC. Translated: CASSEGGFEQYF.